This record looks at one T cell receptor (beta chain) sequence and its context. Antigen specificity is unknown. The sample is drawn from a study of T-cell reconstitution after alpha-beta-depleted transplantation in children. Findings and limits, study-wide: Where some patients showed high TCRbeta diversity at day 60, it came from recipient T cells and thymic progenitors that had survived. It was newly produced T cells that mostly accounted for T-cell counts and diversity one year after transplant.

Unique molecular identifiers were used in preparing the TCRbeta library. Each CDR3 protein gets one entry after TCRdb re-called the PCR reads with MiXCR. This sample has around 450,000 distinct CDR3 sequences, with approximately 41% found just once. This CDR3 is built from 15 residues. Germline V gene sequence: CDR1 SGHRS, CDR2 YFSETQ. The germline V and J ends were trimmed by 4 bases and 8 bases, with 18 bases remaining between them. This receptor was identified in a girl aged 2 to 9 with aplastic anemia, due to receive a stem cell transplant. The J gene is TRBJ1-4, the V gene TRBV5-1; D remains ambiguous. The sequencing here drew on PBMCs, taken before TCRalphabeta/CD19-depleted stem cell transplant. The CDR3 here is CASSLTDPRREKLFF. The CDR3 DNA reads as TGCGCCAGCAGCCTCACCGACCCGAGGCGCGAAAAACTGTTTTTT. Variable domain in full (rest from reference TRBV5-1 and TRBJ1-4): KAGVTQTPRYLIKTRGQQVTLSCSPISGHRSVSWYQQTPGQGLQFLFEYFSETQRNKGNFPGRFSGRQFSNSRSEMNVSTLELGDSALYLCASSLTDPRREKLFFGSGTQLSVL.